The rows below give T cell receptor beta chains drawn from one sample of a study of metastatic and nonmetastatic thyroid tumors. TCRdb re-processed the PCR reads through MiXCR. The repertoire has around 30,000 clones, roughly a fifth of them found once; the top ten carry approximately 8%. Material for sequencing was blood. The receptors shown here come from a female donor with papillary thyroid cancer or a benign thyroid nodule (not recorded which). Some clones in this sample may be carry-over from other donors' samples. The CDR3 runs from the conserved cysteine through the conserved F or W. The order of the fields is V gene, clone size, J gene, D gene, CDR3 DNA, CDR3 protein. A D gene is named only where the DNA matches it firmly. Clone size is not always given. Where it is, it says once, few, many or a class for expanded clones.

V gene: TRBV19
clone size: -
J gene: TRBJ1-3
D gene: TRBD1
CDR3 DNA: TGTGCCAGTAGTAGGACAGGGGCCTCTGGAAACACCATATATTTT
CDR3 protein: CASSRTGASGNTIYF

V gene: TRBV19
clone size: once
J gene: TRBJ2-6
D gene: -
CDR3 DNA: TGTGCCAGTAGTATCGGGTCAGGACCCTCTGGGGCCAACGTCCTGACTTTC
CDR3 protein: CASSIGSGPSGANVLTF

V gene: TRBV6-4
clone size: many
J gene: TRBJ2-1
D gene: -
CDR3 DNA: TGTGCCAGCAGTGGAGGAGCCCACAATGAGCAGTTCTTC
CDR3 protein: CASSGGAHNEQFF

V gene: TRBV20-1
clone size: many
J gene: TRBJ2-7
D gene: -
CDR3 DNA: TGCAGTGCTAGAGGAGGGGGGACTCCCTACGAGCAGTACTTC
CDR3 protein: CSARGGGTPYEQYF

V gene: TRBV12-3/TRBV12-4
clone size: -
J gene: TRBJ2-7
D gene: -
CDR3 DNA: TGTGCCAGCAGTTTCACGGCTTCCCACTCCTACGAGCAGTACTTC
CDR3 protein: CASSFTASHSYEQYF

V gene: TRBV12-5
clone size: many
J gene: TRBJ2-6
D gene: -
CDR3 DNA: TGTGCTAGTGGTTCGATATTGGGACGGCTCTCTGGGGCCAACGTCCTGACTTTC
CDR3 protein: CASGSILGRLSGANVLTF

V gene: TRBV14
clone size: once
J gene: TRBJ2-7
D gene: TRBD2
CDR3 DNA: TGTGCCAGCAGCCAAGATAAGACTAGCCGACTTGTCGGTGAGCAGTACTTC
CDR3 protein: CASSQDKTSRLVGEQYF

V gene: TRBV6-1
clone size: few
J gene: TRBJ2-7
D gene: -
CDR3 DNA: TGTGCCAGCAGTGGGGTCAGTTACGGCTACGAGCAGTACTTC
CDR3 protein: CASSGVSYGYEQYF

V gene: TRBV12-3/TRBV12-4
clone size: -
J gene: TRBJ2-3
D gene: TRBD2
CDR3 DNA: TGTGCCAGCAGTTTAACCGGGACTAGCGAAATACTCCTGAGAGATACGCAGTATTTT
CDR3 protein: CASSLTGTSEILLRDTQYF

V gene: TRBV5-1
clone size: many
J gene: TRBJ2-7
D gene: -
CDR3 DNA: TGCGCCAGCAGCTTAAGGGTCCAGCCCTACGAGCAGTACTTC
CDR3 protein: CASSLRVQPYEQYF

V gene: TRBV9
clone size: many
J gene: TRBJ1-2
D gene: TRBD1
CDR3 DNA: TGTGCCAGCAGCGCGGGACAGGGTTACTATGGCTACACCTTC
CDR3 protein: CASSAGQGYYGYTF

V gene: TRBV5-1
clone size: many
J gene: TRBJ2-7
D gene: TRBD1
CDR3 DNA: TGCGCCAGCAGCTCGACCTTAGGACAGGGGTCCTACGAGCAGTACTTC
CDR3 protein: CASSSTLGQGSYEQYF

V gene: TRBV5-1
clone size: many
J gene: TRBJ2-1
D gene: TRBD2
CDR3 DNA: TGCGCCAGCAGCTTTAGCGGGGAAGACTCCTACAATGAGCAGTTCTTC
CDR3 protein: CASSFSGEDSYNEQFF

V gene: TRBV7-9
clone size: many
J gene: TRBJ1-6
D gene: -
CDR3 DNA: TGTGCCAGCAGTCCACTTCAGGGGTACTCACCCCTCCACTTT
CDR3 protein: CASSPLQGYSPLHF

V gene: TRBV6-5
clone size: few
J gene: TRBJ2-3
D gene: TRBD2
CDR3 DNA: TGTGCCAGCAGTTCTGCCGGGACTACCGATTCGAATACGCAGTATTTT
CDR3 protein: CASSSAGTTDSNTQYF

V gene: TRBV28
clone size: few
J gene: TRBJ2-3
D gene: TRBD2
CDR3 DNA: TGTGCCAGCAGCCTAGCGGGAACCGAGTTCATCACGCAGTATTTT
CDR3 protein: CASSLAGTEFITQYF

V gene: TRBV30
clone size: few
J gene: TRBJ2-1
D gene: -
CDR3 DNA: TGTGCCTCTAGTCTGGCCCCCCGGAACAATGAGCAGTTCTTC
CDR3 protein: CASSLAPRNNEQFF

V gene: TRBV20-1
clone size: many
J gene: TRBJ2-1
D gene: TRBD1
CDR3 DNA: TGCAGTGCTAGAGACCCGGGACAGATGAATGAGCAGTTCTTC
CDR3 protein: CSARDPGQMNEQFF

V gene: TRBV11-2
clone size: -
J gene: TRBJ2-2
D gene: TRBD2
CDR3 DNA: TGTGCCAGCAGCTTAGAAGCGGGAGTAGGGGAGCTGTTTTTT
CDR3 protein: CASSLEAGVGELFF

V gene: TRBV2
clone size: many
J gene: TRBJ2-1
D gene: TRBD2
CDR3 DNA: TGTGCCAGCAGATACACTAGCGGGTCCCACAATGAGCAGTTCTTC
CDR3 protein: CASRYTSGSHNEQFF

V gene: TRBV20-1
clone size: many
J gene: TRBJ1-1
D gene: TRBD1
CDR3 DNA: TGCAGTGCTAGAGTGACAGGGCCGAACACTGAAGCTTTCTTT
CDR3 protein: CSARVTGPNTEAFF

V gene: TRBV5-1
clone size: medium-sized
J gene: TRBJ2-7
D gene: TRBD2
CDR3 DNA: TGCGCCAGCAGCCTACCGGGACTAGCGGGATGGTCCTACGAGCAGTACTTC
CDR3 protein: CASSLPGLAGWSYEQYF

V gene: TRBV6-5
clone size: few
J gene: TRBJ2-6
D gene: TRBD1
CDR3 DNA: TGTGCCAGCAGTCTTGCGGGACAGGCTACTGGGGCCAACGTCCTGACTTTC
CDR3 protein: CASSLAGQATGANVLTF

V gene: TRBV19
clone size: few
J gene: TRBJ2-7
D gene: -
CDR3 DNA: TGTGCCAGTAGCCCGGACAGAGCCTACGAGCAGTACTTC
CDR3 protein: CASSPDRAYEQYF

V gene: TRBV3-1
clone size: many
J gene: TRBJ2-1
D gene: -
CDR3 DNA: TGTGCCAGCAGCCAAGGGGGGAAGAAGTGGCAGTTCTTC
CDR3 protein: CASSQGGKKWQFF

V gene: TRBV5-1
clone size: -
J gene: TRBJ1-1
D gene: -
CDR3 DNA: TGCGCCAGCAGCGACAGTGGGAACACTGAAGCTTTCTTT
CDR3 protein: CASSDSGNTEAFF

V gene: TRBV3-1
clone size: medium-sized
J gene: TRBJ2-5
D gene: TRBD1
CDR3 DNA: TGTGCCAGCAGCCAATTACAGGGGGGAGAGACCCAGTACTTC
CDR3 protein: CASSQLQGGETQYF

V gene: TRBV30
clone size: -
J gene: TRBJ1-3
D gene: -
CDR3 DNA: TGTGCCTGGAGTGTCACAGGTTCTGGAAACACCATATATTTT
CDR3 protein: CAWSVTGSGNTIYF

V gene: TRBV6-1
clone size: -
J gene: TRBJ2-1
D gene: TRBD1
CDR3 DNA: TGTGCCAGCAGCGATATAAGGACAGGGAATGAGCAGTTCTTC
CDR3 protein: CASSDIRTGNEQFF

V gene: TRBV2
clone size: -
J gene: TRBJ2-3
D gene: TRBD2
CDR3 DNA: TGTGCCAGCAGATCTAGCGGGAGCCCAGATACGCAGTATTTT
CDR3 protein: CASRSSGSPDTQYF

V gene: TRBV6-5
clone size: few
J gene: TRBJ1-6
D gene: -
CDR3 DNA: TGTGCCAGCAGTTACTCGAAACGCGCCTCCTATAATTCACCCCTCCACTTT
CDR3 protein: CASSYSKRASYNSPLHF

V gene: TRBV30
clone size: -
J gene: TRBJ2-3
D gene: -
CDR3 DNA: TGTGCCTGGAGAGGGGGCACAGATACGCAGTATTTT
CDR3 protein: CAWRGGTDTQYF

V gene: TRBV24-1
clone size: -
J gene: TRBJ2-2
D gene: -
CDR3 DNA: TGTGCCACCGGGGGGACTAACACCGGGGAGCTGTTTTTT
CDR3 protein: CATGGTNTGELFF

V gene: TRBV6-1
clone size: many
J gene: TRBJ2-7
D gene: -
CDR3 DNA: TGTGCCAGCAGTGATATTCCCTCCTACGAGCAGTACTTC
CDR3 protein: CASSDIPSYEQYF

V gene: TRBV13
clone size: -
J gene: TRBJ2-2
D gene: -
CDR3 DNA: TGTGCCGGCAGCTTCGGCCCAGGAGACACCGGGGAGCTGTTTTTC
CDR3 protein: CAGSFGPGDTGELFF

V gene: TRBV6-2/TRBV6-3
clone size: -
J gene: TRBJ1-4
D gene: -
CDR3 DNA: TGTGCCAGCAGTTCCGGGGAAATTCATGAAAAACTGTTTTTT
CDR3 protein: CASSSGEIHEKLFF

V gene: TRBV5-6
clone size: -
J gene: TRBJ2-5
D gene: -
CDR3 DNA: TGTGCCGGCAGCTTGGAGGCGCTGGGAGAGACCCAGTACTTC
CDR3 protein: CAGSLEALGETQYF

V gene: TRBV15
clone size: -
J gene: TRBJ1-5
D gene: -
CDR3 DNA: TGTGCCACCAGCAGAGATGGGGCGGGGGCGGATCAGCCCCAGCATTTT
CDR3 protein: CATSRDGAGADQPQHF

V gene: TRBV6-1
clone size: few
J gene: TRBJ1-1
D gene: TRBD1
CDR3 DNA: TGTGCCAGCAGCTCACAGGGGAAAGCTTTCTTT
CDR3 protein: CASSSQGKAFF

V gene: TRBV2
clone size: few
J gene: TRBJ1-6
D gene: -
CDR3 DNA: TGTGCCAGCAGTGAGAGCTCGGGCGGCGTCCTCCACTTT
CDR3 protein: CASSESSGGVLHF

V gene: TRBV6-4
clone size: -
J gene: TRBJ2-7
D gene: -
CDR3 DNA: TGTGCCAGCAGTACGGGGGACGTTTTACGCGAGCAGTACTTC
CDR3 protein: CASSTGDVLREQYF

V gene: TRBV14
clone size: -
J gene: TRBJ2-7
D gene: -
CDR3 DNA: TGTGCCAGCAGCCCCTGGATCACGGGTGAGCAGTACTTC
CDR3 protein: CASSPWITGEQYF

V gene: TRBV6-5
clone size: -
J gene: TRBJ1-1
D gene: -
CDR3 DNA: TGTGCCAGCAGTTTGTGGGGGCCCGAAGCTTTCTTT
CDR3 protein: CASSLWGPEAFF

V gene: TRBV6-1
clone size: -
J gene: TRBJ2-5
D gene: -
CDR3 DNA: TGTGCCAGCGGCATCGATAGGGTTGGGACCCAGTACTTC
CDR3 protein: CASGIDRVGTQYF

V gene: TRBV6-2/TRBV6-3
clone size: few
J gene: TRBJ2-1
D gene: -
CDR3 DNA: TGTGCCAGCAGAACAGGTTATGAGCAGTTCTTC
CDR3 protein: CASRTGYEQFF

V gene: TRBV29-1
clone size: many
J gene: TRBJ1-1
D gene: -
CDR3 DNA: TGCAGCGTCACCCGGGACATAAATGAAGCTTTCTTT
CDR3 protein: CSVTRDINEAFF

V gene: TRBV6-1
clone size: few
J gene: TRBJ1-5
D gene: -
CDR3 DNA: TGTGCCAGCAGTGAAGGGTTCTGGTTTAGCAATCAGCCCCAGCATTTT
CDR3 protein: CASSEGFWFSNQPQHF

V gene: TRBV2
clone size: few
J gene: TRBJ1-5
D gene: -
CDR3 DNA: TGTGCCAGCAGAACATTGGATCAGCCCCAGCATTTT
CDR3 protein: CASRTLDQPQHF

V gene: TRBV27
clone size: -
J gene: TRBJ2-3
D gene: -
CDR3 DNA: TGTGCCAGCAGTCCCCCCCTTAGGCGTTCTAGCACAGATACGCAGTATTTT
CDR3 protein: CASSPPLRRSSTDTQYF

V gene: TRBV19
clone size: -
J gene: TRBJ2-1
D gene: -
CDR3 DNA: TGTGCCAGTAGTATGTACGGAGATTCCTACAATGAGCAGTTCTTC
CDR3 protein: CASSMYGDSYNEQFF

V gene: TRBV28
clone size: -
J gene: TRBJ1-4
D gene: TRBD1
CDR3 DNA: TGTGCCAGCACGACAGGGGGCCCTAATGAAAAACTGTTTTTT
CDR3 protein: CASTTGGPNEKLFF